A selection of T cell receptor beta chains follows, all from one sample in a study of beta chain features in type 1 diabetes. Sequenced by immunoSEQ multiplex PCR; TCRdb stores in-frame clones only, minus some. The sample consists of some 660,000 clones, 11% to 15% of them appearing once. The sequenced sample was naive CD4+ T cells from blood. The receptors derive from a man younger than 35 with type 1 diabetes. Both conserved end residues are part of each CDR3. The D gene is left open where the match is weak. Rows give clone size only sometimes, using once, few, many, or a class for an expanded clone.

j_gene | abundance | d_gene | v_gene | CDR3aa | CDR3nt
TRBJ1-2 | few | - | TRBV29-1 | CSVDRPYYGYTF | TGCAGCGTTGACAGGCCGTACTATGGCTACACCTTC
TRBJ1-1 | - | - | TRBV5-1 | CASSLAGSWTEAFF | TGCGCCAGCAGCTTGGCCGGCTCGTGGACTGAAGCTTTCTTT
TRBJ1-5 | - | TRBD1 | TRBV7-2 | CASSSDRGNGNQPQHF | TGTGCCAGCAGCTCCGACAGGGGGAATGGGAATCAGCCCCAGCATTTT
TRBJ1-6 | few | - | TRBV25-1 | CASSDMAPDNSPLHF | TGTGCCAGCAGTGACATGGCTCCGGATAATTCACCCCTCCACTTT
TRBJ2-3 | - | TRBD2 | TRBV5-4 | CASSSLAAATDTQYF | TGTGCCAGCAGCTCCCTAGCGGCCGCCACAGATACGCAGTATTTT
TRBJ1-4 | few | - | TRBV7-6 | CASAREVNEKLFF | TGTGCCAGCGCAAGAGAGGTTAATGAAAAACTGTTTTTT
TRBJ2-1 | - | TRBD2 | TRBV7-3 | CASSLDPAGANEQFF | TGTGCCAGCAGCTTAGACCCAGCGGGGGCCAATGAGCAGTTCTTC
TRBJ1-2 | - | - | TRBV2 | CASSGWLYGYTF | TGTGCCAGCAGTGGATGGCTTTACGGCTACACCTTC
TRBJ2-5 | - | - | TRBV15 | CATSRDPGSETQYF | TGTGCCACCAGCAGAGATCCAGGATCAGAGACCCAGTACTTC
TRBJ2-5 | few | - | TRBV7-3 | CASSPLGFGTQYF | TGTGCCAGCAGCCCACTGGGGTTCGGGACCCAGTACTTC
TRBJ1-2 | - | - | TRBV7-3 | CASSFAGHIYGYTF | TGTGCCAGCAGCTTCGCGGGACATATATATGGCTACACCTTC
TRBJ2-3 | few | - | TRBV2 | CASSDRGRDTQYF | TGTGCCAGCAGTGACCGGGGGAGAGATACGCAGTATTTT
TRBJ2-7 | - | TRBD1 | TRBV7-2 | CASSFGTGAYYEQYF | TGTGCCAGCAGCTTTGGGACAGGGGCTTATTACGAGCAGTACTTC
TRBJ2-5 | few | - | TRBV5-1 | CASSAQGDATQYF | TGCGCCAGCAGCGCACAGGGTGATGCGACCCAGTACTTC
TRBJ2-5 | - | TRBD2 | TRBV30 | CAWSATSGSRETQYF | TGTGCCTGGAGTGCAACTAGCGGGAGCCGGGAGACCCAGTACTTC
TRBJ2-5 | - | - | TRBV29-1 | CSVDVGAGETQYF | TGCAGCGTTGATGTGGGGGCTGGAGAGACCCAGTACTTC
TRBJ2-2 | few | - | TRBV7-8 | CASSLVAGVGTGELFF | TGTGCCAGCAGCTTAGTCGCAGGGGTAGGCACCGGGGAGCTGTTTTTT
TRBJ2-3 | few | TRBD1 | TRBV5-1 | CASSTIGQGLDTQYF | TGCGCCAGCAGCACCATAGGACAGGGATTGGATACGCAGTATTTT